The table lists the clone carrying this TCR beta chain with a few counts. The CDR3 is 16 amino acids. Trimming cost V 0 bases and J 0 bases, with 10 bases left between them. Per the germline V gene, CDR1 is LGHNA and CDR2 is YSLEER. This specimen comes from a study of response to subunit inactivated influenza vaccine. TCRdb recomputed calls from the RT-PCR reads with MiXCR, one row per CDR3 protein. This repertoire shows 490,000 or so distinct CDR3 sequences, approximately 7.1% found once; its top ten account for 13%. The clonotype was recovered from a man aged 50 to 69 who received an inactivated influenza vaccine. The input for sequencing was PBMCs from blood, taken less than 30 months after vaccination. V gene TRBV4-3 combines with J gene TRBJ2-3, with D hard to call. The CDR3 is CASSQDHGFSTDTQYF. DNA for the CDR3: TGCGCCAGCAGCCAAGATCACGGATTCAGCACAGATACGCAGTATTTT.